This T cell receptor beta chain was sequenced in a study of T cell responses to AZD1222 COVID-19 vaccine. Study results and caveats: Baseline seropositivity characterized only a handful of AZD1222 recipients. Donors skewed white British and female; clonal diversity was possibly underestimated. Every sample of the repertoires postdated the peak T cell response. Dominant at 160-218 and 743-854, vaccine-associated CD4 TCRs also spanned spike.

This clone came up a few times. Its target is unknown. Germline V CDR1 and CDR2: SEHNR, FQNEAQ (reference sequence). The CDR3 consists of 14 residues. With V trimmed by 2 bases and J by 2 bases, 1 base remained unmatched. Produced via immunoSEQ multiplex PCR; TCRdb's table is partial and in-frame only. Of around 180,000 clones in the sample, 80% to 90% were seen once. The sequence was collected from an adult in good health. The chain couples TRBV7-9 to TRBJ2-5, with 8 bases identical to TRBD1. This sample comprised peripheral blood, obtained on day 0 of AZD1222 vaccination. The CDR3 DNA follows: TGTGCCAGCAGCTTACAGGGGGCACAAGAGACCCAGTACTTC. It encodes CASSLQGAQETQYF. Full variable domain (missing parts from reference TRBV7-9 and TRBJ2-5): DTGVSQNPRHKITKRGQNVTFRCDPISEHNRLYWYRQTLGQGPEFLTYFQNEAQLEKSRLLSDRFSAERPKGSFSTLEIQRTEQGDSAMYLCASSLQGAQETQYFGPGTRLLVL.